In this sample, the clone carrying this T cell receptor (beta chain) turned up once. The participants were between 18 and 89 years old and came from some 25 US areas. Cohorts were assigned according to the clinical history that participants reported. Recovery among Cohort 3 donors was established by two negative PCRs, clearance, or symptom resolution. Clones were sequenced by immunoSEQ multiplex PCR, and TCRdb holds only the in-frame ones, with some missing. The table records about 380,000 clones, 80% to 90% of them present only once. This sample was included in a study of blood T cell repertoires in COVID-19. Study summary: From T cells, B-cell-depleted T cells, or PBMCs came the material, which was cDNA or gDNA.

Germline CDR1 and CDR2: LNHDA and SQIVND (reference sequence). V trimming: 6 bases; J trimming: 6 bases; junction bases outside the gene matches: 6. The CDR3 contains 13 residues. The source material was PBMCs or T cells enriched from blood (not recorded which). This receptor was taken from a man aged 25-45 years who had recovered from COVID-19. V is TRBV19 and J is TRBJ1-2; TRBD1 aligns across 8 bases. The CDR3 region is CASRPGQGDGYTF. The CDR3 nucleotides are TGTGCCAGTAGGCCCGGACAGGGTGATGGCTACACCTTC. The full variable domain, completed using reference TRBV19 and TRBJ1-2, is DGGITQSPKYLFRKEGQNVTLSCEQNLNHDAMYWYRQDPGQGLRLIYYSQIVNDFQKGDIAEGYSVSREKKESFPLTVTSAQKNPTAFYLCASRPGQGDGYTFGSGTRLTVV.